These 3 T cell receptor beta chains were all obtained from the same sample, sequenced in a study of T-cell memory formation after mild COVID-19. TCRdb used MiXCR to reprocess the 5' RACE reads, holding one entry per CDR3 protein. The repertoire holds under 450,000 distinct CDR3 sequences, with more than 20% as singletons. The material sequenced was PBMCs or a T cell subset sorted from them (not recorded which). The receptor set was obtained from a man younger than 30 who had mild COVID-19 (a few samples of this study predate the infection). Cell type and time point are not known.

This clonotype came up a few times. The V gene is TRBV7-8, the J gene TRBJ2-1; D unresolved. This CDR3 comprises 14 residues. Per germline, CDR1 SGHVS and CDR2 FQNEAQ. Trimming took 5 bases from V and 5 from J, leaving 13 bases between them. CDR3 in DNA: TGTGCCAGCAGCAGAAAAAGGGAACACAATGAGCAGTTCTTC. Its protein product is CASSRKREHNEQFF.

This clonotype was seen a handful of times. The rearrangement joins TRBV10-1 to TRBJ2-3; D unclear. V dropped 5 bases and J dropped 2 bases, with 11 bases sitting between them. Germline V gene data show CDR1 as WNHNN and CDR2 as SYGVQD (reference sequence). The CDR3 sequence is 14 residues long. This CDR3 is CASSPEQTTDTQYF. Here the CDR3 DNA reads TGCGCCAGCAGTCCTGAACAGACCACAGATACGCAGTATTTT.

CDR3 amino acids: CASSLITSYEQYV. The CDR3 DNA is TGTGCCAGCAGCTTGATCACTTCCTACGAGCAGTACGTC. The chain joins TRBV5-5 to TRBJ2-7, with D hard to call. V was pared by 1 base and J by 1 base, with 6 bases between. CDR1 is SGHKS and CDR2 is YYEKEE in the germline V gene (reference sequence). The CDR3 runs 13 residues.